The T cell receptor beta chain under discussion was sequenced for a study of blood T cell repertoires in COVID-19 (dated by TCRdb to 2018 to 2020). Study-wide context: Samples covering the acute and convalescent phases of COVID-19 were provided by collaborators in the United States, Italy and Spain. Where available, HLA class I and class II types were taken from metadata supplied by the sample provider and were not determined by assay-based typing. A freely available public database, intended as a resource for researchers studying the immune response to SARS-CoV-2, is where the repertoires were released. The samples were drawn from two sources: the first 160 participants of the ongoing ImmuneRACE study, and 1,254 subjects contributed by 6 global collaborators. The prospective study material was composed of cDNA or gDNA derived from T cells, B-cell-depleted T cells, or PBMCs. Subjects who had been exposed to COVID-19, were actively infected with it, or had recovered from it provided the deeply sampled blood TCRbeta repertoires that made up the dataset. The sample metadata nearly always contained a de-identified subject ID, COVID-19 status, age in years and sex. General findings and caveats noted by the study authors: Clinical and demographic metadata were provided uncurated, with the amount varying by source and participant.

From a lookup of the germline V gene (reference sequence), CDR1 and CDR2 are LGHDT and YNNKEL. V is cut by 1 base and J by 6 bases, and the space between the germline ends is 12 bases. The CDR3 spans 14 residues, from the cysteine through the phenylalanine. The DNA shown is the 42-base CDR3, in frame from base 1. Each collaborating institution followed its own protocols to collect whole blood in K2EDTA tubes. For TCRbeta analysis, collaborator samples were shipped as frozen whole blood, as isolated PBMCs, or as DNA extracted from either sample type. TCRbeta CDR3 regions were amplified from genomic DNA using the immunoSEQ Assay, a bias-controlled multiplex PCR. On the authors' methods: The number of nucleated cells in each sample was estimated by amplification of reference gene primers within the assay. To quantify the absolute abundance of each unique TCRbeta CDR3 rearrangement, sequence reads were collapsed and filtered. For each sample, productive Simpson clonality was calculated by taking the square root of Simpson's diversity index across productive rearrangements. TCRdb holds this immuneACCESS table with in-frame rearrangements only. Some clones are missing; in checked studies, unresolved V genes explain under half, and the rest has no known cause. V, J and clone size reflect that table, while D and trimming were determined from the DNA. The sample table lists some 120,000 clones, roughly 72% of them with a count of one. Of the sample, less than 6.5% is held by the ten largest clones.

Comments on this clone: It lacks a known antigen. No base qualities exist here, and no much larger clone lies one base off it.

The TCR sequence derives from a man between 60 and 75 years old with acute or convalescent COVID-19. Sequencing was done on a sample of peripheral blood. The sequence joins TRBV3-1 (or the pseudogene TRBV3-2) to TRBJ1-2; no D segment can be confidently identified. Here the CDR3 is given as CASSQVTGIHGYTF. The sequenced DNA is TGTGCCAGCAGCCAAGTCACCGGGATTCATGGCTACACCTTC.